A single sample gave rise to the 32 T cell receptor beta chains below, sequenced in a study of CD8 T cells in Susac syndrome. Random hexamers served to reverse transcribe roughly 0.5 to 1 ug RNA. TCRdb ran MiXCR on the immunoSEQ multiplex PCR reads and lists one entry per CDR3 protein. The table has over 150,000 distinct CDR3 sequences, about 96% seen once; the top ten hold roughly 0.12%. Material: CD4+ T cells from PBMCs. The source of these receptors is a human donor with Susac syndrome.

J is TRBJ1-5 and V is TRBV11-2; D is possibly TRBD1 (5 bases). This CDR3 has 13 residues. The V and J ends lost 2 bases and 7 bases respectively, with 9 bases between them. Germline V gene data show CDR1 as SGHAT and CDR2 as FQNNGV. This CDR3 is CASSLTTGQPQHF. Here the CDR3 DNA reads TGTGCCAGCAGCTTAACTACAGGCCAGCCCCAGCATTTT.

The chain has TRBV11-1 and TRBJ2-7; TRBD1 might be the D (5 bases). The V and J ends lost 3 bases and 8 bases respectively, with 14 bases between them. In germline, CDR1 is SGHAT, CDR2 FQDESV (reference sequence). This CDR3 is built from 13 residues. The CDR3 bases are TGTGCCAGCAGCTTCCTTGCCGACAGCCAGCAGTACGTC. It encodes CASSFLADSQQYV.

V gene TRBV28 combines with J gene TRBJ2-5; TRBD1 is a possible D gene (7 bases). This CDR3 region has 14 residues. Trimming took 7 bases from V and 7 from J, leaving 19 bases between them. CDR1 is MDHEN, CDR2 SYDVKM, per germline. CDR3 DNA sequence: TGTGCCAGCACCCAGGGGGGCGTCCCTTGGACCCAGTACTTC. It is translated as CASTQGGVPWTQYF. The full variable domain, in which reference TRBV28 and TRBJ2-5 provide the parts outside the CDR3, is DVKVTQSSRYLVKRTGEKVFLECVQDMDHENMFWYRQDPGLGLRLIYFSYDVKMKEKGDIPEGYSVSREKKERFSLILESASTNQTSMYLCASTQGGVPWTQYFGPGTRLLVL.

This chain connects TRBV5-1 to TRBJ2-3, with 12 nucleotides matching TRBD2. Germline loops: CDR1 SGHRS, CDR2 YFSETQ. V trimming: 2 bases; J trimming: 0 bases; junction bases outside the gene matches: 7. The CDR3 loop spans 18 amino acids. CDR3 sequence reads: CASSFTGLAGKSTDTQYF. CDR3 DNA sequence: TGCGCCAGCAGCTTTACCGGACTAGCGGGGAAAAGCACAGATACGCAGTATTTT.

The V gene is TRBV3-1, the J gene TRBJ1-4; tentatively, D is TRBD1 (6 bases). Germline V gene lookup returns CDR1 LGHDT and CDR2 YNNKEL (reference sequence). There are 15 residues in the CDR3. Trimming left V 4 bases short and J 8 bases short, with 17 bases between. Written as DNA, the CDR3 is TGTGCCAGCAGCCCTGCGACAGGACCAGGGGAAAAACTGTTTTTT. Amino acids: CASSPATGPGEKLFF.

This chain connects TRBV27 to TRBJ2-6; D remains unclear. Trimming shortened V by 5 bases and J by 0 bases, and 11 bases separated the two germline ends. In germline, CDR1 is MNHEY, CDR2 SMNVEV (reference sequence). The length of the CDR3 is 16 residues. CDR3 coding DNA: TGTGCCAGCAGTCCTATCCCAAACTCTGGGGCCAACGTCCTGACTTTC. It codes for CASSPIPNSGANVLTF.

The chain carries TRBV6-4 and TRBJ2-7; the D gene is possibly TRBD1 (5 bases). V lost 6 bases to trimming and J lost 3 bases, with 15 bases between them. The CDR3 is 14 residues long. CDR1 and CDR2 from the germline V gene are MRHNA and SNTAGT. The CDR3 loop reads CASRGLGRLYEQYF. The CDR3 coding sequence is TGTGCCAGCAGGGGGCTGGGCAGGCTCTACGAGCAGTACTTC.

The chain recombines TRBV20-1 with TRBJ2-2, with TRBD2 matching over 14 bases. From germline, CDR1 is DFQATT and CDR2 SNEGSKA (reference sequence). V lost 6 bases to trimming and J lost 4 bases; unmatched junction nucleotides: 7. The CDR3 is made up of 16 amino acids. This chain's CDR3 is CSARTSGGNITGELFF. The CDR3 nucleotides are TGCAGTGCCCGGACTAGCGGGGGGAACATCACCGGGGAGCTGTTTTTT.

The V call is TRBV5-1, the J call TRBJ2-3, with 10 bases matching TRBD2. The J segment lost 2 bases and the V segment lost 5 bases, leaving 8 bases of the junction unmatched. The CDR3 extends over 16 amino acids. CDR1 and CDR2 (germline): SGHRS, YFSETQ. The CDR3 nucleotides are TGCGCCAGCAGGGAACTAGCGGGAATCTCCACAGATACGCAGTATTTT. Translation: CASRELAGISTDTQYF.

The chain combines TRBV18 with TRBJ2-1, with 7 positions matching TRBD1. The trim removed 4 bases at V and 5 bases at J, leaving 14 bases unmatched. The germline V gene has CDR1 KGHSH and CDR2 LQKENI. CDR3 size: 17 residues. The CDR3 DNA sequence: TGTGCCAGCTCACTGCCTAAGGACAGGAAGAGGGACAATGAGCAGTTCTTC. It encodes CASSLPKDRKRDNEQFF.

This chain links TRBV3-1 with TRBJ2-7, with TRBD2 matching over 11 bases. The CDR3 length is 15 residues. Germline CDR1 reads LGHDT; CDR2 reads YNNKEL (reference sequence). After removal of 5 bases from V and 2 bases from J, the junction contained 5 bases not matched to a gene. In nucleotides, the CDR3 is TGTGCCAGCAGCACGGGACTAGCGGTAACCTACGAGCAGTACTTC. The encoded protein is CASSTGLAVTYEQYF.

This clonotype was seen once. This chain uses TRBV2 with TRBJ2-7; D might be TRBD1 (6 bases). Germline CDR1 is SNHLY and CDR2 is FYNNEI. The CDR3 covers 15 residues. This CDR3 reads CASSEQGGLSSEQYV. The CDR3 nucleotides are TGTGCCAGCAGTGAGCAAGGGGGATTGTCCTCCGAGCAGTACGTC.

V and J are TRBV20-1 and TRBJ2-5; D ambiguous. The germline V and J ends were trimmed by 7 bases and 2 bases, with 11 bases remaining between them. Germline V gene data show CDR1 as DFQATT and CDR2 as SNEGSKA (reference sequence). The CDR3 contains 12 residues. The CDR3 DNA follows: TGCAGTGTTCGCCCCAGACAAGAGACCCAGTACTTC. Protein sequence: CSVRPRQETQYF.

The chain uses TRBV6-2 or TRBV6-3 and TRBJ2-1; the D is unclear. Germline assignment: CDR1 MNHEY and CDR2 SVGEGT. V was cut by 5 bases and J by 7 bases, with 21 bases left in between. The CDR3 covers 16 residues. The CDR3 sequence: CASSKTVQLPRNEQFF. The CDR3 bases are TGTGCCAGCAGTAAGACGGTCCAACTCCCCCGGAATGAGCAGTTCTTC.

The chain joins TRBV6-4 to TRBJ1-6; no clear D gene. The CDR3 spans 14 residues. The germline gives CDR1 MRHNA, CDR2 SNTAGT. With 2 bases removed from V and 9 bases from J, the gap between germline ends came to 11 bases. This CDR3 is CASSDGRTGSPLHF. CDR3 in DNA: TGTGCCAGCAGTGACGGTAGGACTGGTTCACCCCTCCACTTT.

The rearrangement links TRBV4-3 to TRBJ2-3; D could derive from TRBD1 or TRBD2 (7 bases each). This CDR3 is 13 amino acids long. Germline V gene data show CDR1 as LGHNA and CDR2 as YSLEER. V lost 4 bases to trimming and J lost 6 bases, with 11 bases between them. The chain's CDR3 is CASSPGGQDTQYF. The CDR3 bases are TGCGCCAGCAGCCCGGGGGGACAGGATACGCAGTATTTT.

The chain couples TRBV11-2 to TRBJ1-2; D gene uncertain. Germline values: CDR1 SGHAT, CDR2 FQNNGV. This CDR3 has 13 amino acids. Trimming stripped 1 base from V and 4 bases from J, with 7 bases between. This CDR3 is CASSLVTGYGYTF. CDR3 bases: TGTGCCAGCAGCTTAGTTACTGGCTATGGCTACACCTTC.

CDR3 loop: CASSLALADTQYF. The CDR3 nucleotides read TGTGCCAGCAGCCTAGCCCTTGCGGATACGCAGTATTTT. The chain has TRBV6-2 or TRBV6-3 and TRBJ2-3; D perhaps matches TRBD2 (5 bases). Trimming pared 6 bases from V and 6 bases from J, leaving 13 bases between. Germline V gene lookup returns CDR1 MNHEY and CDR2 SVGEGT. This CDR3 is 13 amino acids long.

The rearrangement uses TRBV5-6 and TRBJ1-1; D is undetermined. Trimming took off 0 bases at V and 3 bases at J, with 9 bases between the two ends. The CDR3 is 14 amino acids. The germline V gene encodes CDR1 SGHDT and CDR2 YYEEEE. In nucleotides, the CDR3 is TGTGCCAGCAGCTTGGCGGGAGCGGACACTGAAGCTTTCTTT. It yields the protein CASSLAGADTEAFF.

The genes are TRBV20-1 and TRBJ2-3; D may be TRBD2 (5 bases). Trimming removed 2 bases at V and 1 base at J, with 10 bases between. This CDR3 region has 14 residues. The germline gives CDR1 DFQATT, CDR2 SNEGSKA (reference sequence). The CDR3 here is CSARSGSGTDTQYF. In DNA, the CDR3 is TGCAGTGCTAGATCGGGGTCCGGCACAGATACGCAGTATTTT.

The chain is built from TRBV5-1 and TRBJ2-7; TRBD1 or TRBD2 may be the D gene (5 bases each). Germline loops: CDR1 SGHRS, CDR2 YFSETQ. Trimming stripped 6 bases from V and 7 bases from J, with 17 bases between. The CDR3 totals 13 residues. CDR3 in amino acids: CASTRDDSREQYF. Written as DNA, the CDR3 is TGCGCCAGCACTCGGGACGACTCGAGGGAGCAGTACTTC.

A single count supports this clonotype. CDR3 DNA: TGTGCCAGCAGATGGGACGGAACCTACGAGCAGTACGTC. Its translation is CASRWDGTYEQYV. The rearrangement uses TRBV6-2 or TRBV6-3 and TRBJ2-7, with D possibly being TRBD1 or TRBD2 (5 bases each). With 6 bases removed from V and 2 bases from J, the gap between germline ends came to 11 bases. In germline, CDR1 is MNHEY, CDR2 SVGEGT. The length of the CDR3 is 13 residues.

This clonotype has a single count. The chain links TRBV2 to TRBJ1-5, with 9 bases fitting TRBD1. J lost 7 bases, V lost 4 bases, and 5 bases had no gene match. CDR3 length: 14 amino acids. The germline gives CDR1 SNHLY, CDR2 FYNNEI. Written as DNA, the CDR3 is TGTGCCAGCAGTGGGGACAGGGAATTCCAGCCCCAGCATTTT. It yields the protein CASSGDREFQPQHF.

The chain carries TRBV4-1 and TRBJ2-3; perhaps TRBD2 as D (6 bases). CDR3 length equals 15 residues. V shed 4 bases and J shed 0 bases, with 11 bases lying between them. Germline CDR1 is MGHRA and CDR2 is YSYEKL. The DNA for the CDR3 is TGCGCCAGCAGCCGAGGGACTTCCAGCACAGATACGCAGTATTTT. Its translation is CASSRGTSSTDTQYF.

The V call is TRBV20-1, the J call TRBJ2-7, with D unresolved. Germline V gene lookup returns CDR1 DFQATT and CDR2 SNEGSKA (reference sequence). Deletions cut 6 bases from V and 4 bases from J, with 19 bases between. The CDR3 contains 14 residues. The CDR3 bases are TGCAGTGCGACCCGGACCTTAGGACCTTACGAGCAGTACGTC. It is translated as CSATRTLGPYEQYV.

The chain employs TRBV19 and TRBJ2-3, with D possibly being TRBD2 (6 bases). V was clipped by 4 bases and J by 3 bases, with 11 bases between them. This CDR3 spans 14 amino acids. Per germline, CDR1 LNHDA and CDR2 SQIVND (reference sequence). The CDR3 sequence is CASSKAGRTDTQYF. The CDR3 region has the DNA TGTGCCAGTAGTAAGGCGGGAAGAACAGATACGCAGTATTTT.

This chain links TRBV28 with TRBJ2-4, with 7 bases lining up with TRBD2. The CDR3 is 16 amino acids. Germline CDR1 MDHEN, CDR2 SYDVKM. V was pared by 2 bases and J by 1 base, with 5 bases of the junction left unmatched. The CDR3 DNA follows: TGTGCCAGCAGTTTAGCGGGAGCGGGGGCCAAAAACATTCAGTACTTC. As protein: CASSLAGAGAKNIQYF. Using reference TRBV28 and TRBJ2-4 for the parts outside the CDR3, the full variable domain is DVKVTQSSRYLVKRTGEKVFLECVQDMDHENMFWYRQDPGLGLRLIYFSYDVKMKEKGDIPEGYSVSREKKERFSLILESASTNQTSMYLCASSLAGAGAKNIQYFGAGTRLSVL.

This chain joins TRBV9 and TRBJ2-5, with D perhaps given as TRBD1 or TRBD2 (5 bases each). Trimming cost V 4 bases and J 5 bases, with 15 bases left between them. This CDR3 region has 14 residues. The V gene's germline CDR1 is SGDLS and CDR2 YYNGEE. Here the CDR3 DNA reads TGTGCCAGCAGCTCCACGGGGCGGTGGGAGACCCAGTACTTC. This codes for CASSSTGRWETQYF.

The chain links TRBV30 to TRBJ1-4; 8 positions match TRBD1. J lost 2 bases, V lost 2 bases, and 4 bases had no gene match. Germline V CDR1 and CDR2: GTSNPN, SVGIG (reference sequence). CDR3 size: 15 residues. In DNA form, the CDR3 reads TGTGCCTGGAGTCTCAGGGGGCGGACTAATGAAAAACTGTTTTTT. It is translated as CAWSLRGRTNEKLFF.

The chain has TRBV2 and TRBJ2-7; TRBD2 might be the D (6 bases). From germline, CDR1 is SNHLY and CDR2 FYNNEI. The germline V and J ends were trimmed by 5 bases and 0 bases, with 8 bases remaining between them. CDR3 length equals 13 residues. The CDR3 region is CASSLGGSYEQYV. In DNA, the CDR3 is TGTGCCAGCAGTCTCGGGGGCTCCTACGAGCAGTACGTC.

The rearrangement joins TRBV4-2 to TRBJ1-4; D is possibly TRBD1 (6 bases). Germline loops: CDR1 LGHNA, CDR2 YNFKEQ. The CDR3 spans 16 residues. V was clipped by 0 bases and J by 6 bases, with 14 bases between them. CDR3 bases: TGTGCCAGCAGCCAAGATTCTTGGGGGCAGGATGAAAAACTGTTTTTT. Its protein is CASSQDSWGQDEKLFF.

The chain couples TRBV9 to TRBJ2-5; the match to TRBD1 covers 8 bases. V was clipped by 6 bases and J by 5 bases; unmatched bases: 24. This CDR3 has 19 residues. Germline values: CDR1 SGDLS, CDR2 YYNGEE. Written as DNA, the CDR3 is TGTGCCAGCATTCTACCCCCCTGCTTCGGACAGGGCGGGGAGGAGACCCAGTACTTC. Amino acid sequence: CASILPPCFGQGGEETQYF.